This T cell receptor beta chain was sequenced in a study of cytomegalovirus exposure and HLA in healthy donors (dated by TCRdb to between 2016 and 2019). For the study in its entirety: An earlier analysis of approximately 590 of the donors reported about 250 Gb of sequence data and 117 million unique TCR beta sequences from about 200 million T cells. An early release covering about 600 HLA-typed donors comprised about 320 gigabases of sequencing data and tens of millions of unique TCR sequences. Of the 300 to 500 genotyped donors, roughly 80% were placed in the genetic ancestry cluster associated with self-reported Caucasian donors. The study aimed to test whether cataloging public T cell receptors could reveal signatures of past pathogen exposure. The study profiled the T cell repertoires of more than 500 subjects by immunosequencing and related them to cytomegalovirus serostatus. A separate validation cohort of roughly 130 different subjects was used in addition to the roughly 700-subject first cohort. To predict cytomegalovirus infection status, the study combined high-throughput TCR immunosequencing, statistical association of individual TCRs with disease status, and machine learning. A later analysis re-examined previously published TCR beta repertoires from more than 600 donors and added high-resolution HLA genotyping to investigate patterns of TCR occurrence. In the later analysis, no new phenotypic data were used to find candidate immune exposures; instead, reliance was placed on TCR beta sequences and their occurrence across donors. In an earlier analysis of over 550 of the donors, high-throughput TCR beta sequencing was used to judge whether each TCR beta V gene segment behaved as functional or pseudogenic. Donor age, sex, ethnicity and CMV serostatus were compiled together with the repertoire data. In a later genetic analysis, genome-wide SNP genotypes for about 55% of the roughly 700 donors were used, and that subset was treated as a discovery cohort. All discovery cohort repertoires had been generated on a single sequencing platform. Both class I and class II loci were covered by HLA typing, at four-digit resolution. The number of typed donors differed by locus: about 620-640 for A, B, C, DRB1 and DQB1; some 540 for DQA1; 606 for DPA1; and roughly 490 for DPB1. Five DR-DQ haplotypes were treated as single units for association and clustering because of strong linkage in the cohort. Across 398 genotyped donors of the cohort, an average of about 200,000 unique TCR beta nucleotide sequences per donor were sequenced, and approximately 17% of those sequences were non-productive. General study outcomes and caveats: A later analysis associated approximately 17,000 TCR beta sequences with specific HLA alleles at a false discovery rate of 0.05. Because counts were too low, 15 to 20 rarely observed V segments, including chromosome 9 orphons, were excluded from the earlier analysis of roughly 580 of the donors. In vitro tests confirmed that three of the cytomegalovirus-associated TCR beta chains recognize cytomegalovirus antigens. Because some donors lacked HLA typing at each locus, the association tests relied only on the typed subset. A further reported finding was that TCR beta sequences accurately predicted the HLA-A and HLA-B alleles for most subjects in the first cohort. In a later genetic analysis, a missense DCLRE1C variant was associated with V-gene and J-gene trimming of TCR beta chains, and the association was replicated in an independent cohort. For the cohort, immune exposure information was limited to CMV serostatus. Cytomegalovirus status was reported to be diagnosed by the classifier with high specificity and sensitivity in both the original and validation cohorts. Presence/absence analyses assumed roughly uniform sequencing depth across donors, an assumption that may not hold. A cluster of highly shared sequence variants was judged likely to represent a technical artifact of the sequencing pipeline. Correlated functional status among segregating V segments might be attributable to linkage disequilibrium, but an unknown experimental factor could not be ruled out. In a later analysis, HLA-associated TCR beta chains showed more clonal expansion and lower generation probabilities than non-associated chains that were equally common. In a later genetic analysis, fewer N-insertions in productive TCRs were reported among donors in an Asian-associated ancestry cluster than the roughly 640-donor mean. While some public TCRs were present in many individuals, most TCR sequences turned up only very rarely across donors. An earlier analysis of approximately 570 of the donors showed that most TCR beta V segments appeared in productive rearrangements either about 87% or about 30% of the time, which broadly matched IMGT annotations. In a later analysis, TCR association rates were found to vary across HLA loci, with the most associated TCRs seen for DRB1 alleles and the fewest for HLA-C alleles. Several of the top co-occurrence clusters appeared to be linked to parvovirus B19, influenza, CMV and Epstein-Barr virus, according to a later analysis. Assigning TCR associations to individual alleles was difficult when HLA alleles, especially DR and DQ, strongly co-occurred. Most CMV-associated TCR beta chains appeared to be HLA-restricted in a later analysis, and the HLA associations seemed to be driven largely by CMV exposure. The study gave a list of roughly 150 TCR beta chains associated with cytomegalovirus. The cohort was sequenced for TCR beta chains only, and without alpha or paired-chain data the features that could be detected were limited. The authors suggested that the approach could potentially be extended to other disease states and immunological phenotypes. Because the 87-base-pair reads could not distinguish some IMGT-functional V segments, including TRBV6-2 and TRBV6-3, those segments were excluded.

Of note for this clone: Its antigen is unknown. No base quality values were provided; no much bigger clone lies one nucleotide off.

The cohort comprised under 700 healthy bone marrow donors. Cohort members were all nominally healthy when sampled, although unrecorded immune exposures were likely present. The donor was CMV seronegative and belonged to the group of 352 seronegative cohort members. A peripheral blood sample was collected from each donor, and TCR beta sequencing was performed on peripheral blood mononuclear cells. Genomic DNA was extracted from the blood cell samples with the Qiagen DNeasy Blood Extraction Kit. The library was generated by the immunoSEQ multiplex PCR assay. For the multiplex PCR, a mixture combining 60 forward primers for TCR Vbeta segments and 13 reverse primers for TCR Jbeta segments was used. A multiplex PCR assay on genomic DNA amplified the CDR3 region of rearranged TCR beta genes. Amplified TCR beta libraries were sequenced as 87-base-pair reads on the Illumina HiSeq System. In the original analysis: A later analysis counted approximately 74 million unique TCR beta chains across the 550 to 750 repertoires, and roughly 11 million of these chains were shared by at least two donors. To remove PCR and sequencing errors, raw reads were error-corrected and collapsed into unique sequences using a nearest-neighbor algorithm that merged closely related sequences. V, D and J gene segments were assigned by aligning CDR3 sequences to IMGT reference sequences. For a sequence to be retained, a match of at least six nucleotides to both a V gene segment and a J gene segment was required. Rearrangements were called productive when the CDR3 lacked stop codons and stayed in frame with V and J; all others were non-productive. Following IMGT convention, CDR3 was defined as the stretch from the second conserved V-encoded cysteine to the conserved J-encoded phenylalanine. In an earlier analysis of around 570 of the donors, sequences lacking an unambiguous match to a single V gene segment were excluded. An earlier analysis of over 450 of the donors classified V segments as functional when productive rearrangements were above 56.7% and as segregating when the standard deviation between donors was above 5%. A statistical classification framework was built for diagnosing cytomegalovirus status from the catalog of TCR beta chain sequences. V and J gene assignment, in a later analysis, came from comparing TCR nucleotide sequences with IMGT/GENE-DB human TR gene sequences. In a later analysis, CDR3 sequences and most-parsimonious VDJ recombination scenarios were assigned using the TCRdist pipeline. In a later analysis, each TCR beta chain was defined by its CDR3 amino acid sequence together with its V-gene family, and reads without a unique V-gene family were excluded. A later analysis removed roughly 590 highly shared, low-generation-probability nucleotide sequences to deal with suspected cross-contamination and a sequencing artifact. For each public chain, a later analysis derived a clonal expansion index from normalized ranks of inferred template counts within each repertoire. Generation probabilities in a later analysis came from a VDJ recombination model fitted to out-of-frame rearrangements, and those results were checked against IGoR. A later analysis scored TCR-TCR, TCR-HLA and TCR-CMV co-occurrence with hypergeometric tests, applying a repertoire-size bias correction to TCR pairs. In a later analysis, false discovery rates were estimated by permuting HLA or CMV assignments 20 times. In a later analysis, co-occurring TCRs were grouped using DBSCAN, and TCRdist sequence similarity was added for clustering within HLA-allele-positive subsets. For co-occurrence clustering, repertoires with fewer than 30,000 or more than 120,000 public chains were excluded, along with several repertoires with anomalous nucleotide sharing. TCRdb mirrors the immuneACCESS table, restricted to in-frame sequences. Some clones are absent from its copies; in checked studies, under half trace to an unresolved V gene, and the reason for the others is unknown. V, J and clone size derive from that table, while D and trimming were established from the DNA sequence. This sample is represented by 140,000 or so clones; approximately 86% of them were singletons. The ten most abundant clones make up 0.45% to 0.6% of the sample.

The CDR3 goes from the cysteine to the phenylalanine over 15 residues. CDR3 DNA is the only sequence kept; it has 45 bases, read in frame from the first base. Clipping removes 0 bases from V and 7 bases from J, with 6 as the unmatched junction base count. The germline V gene (reference sequence) provides CDR1 SGHNT and CDR2 YYREEE. The sequence was obtained from a middle-aged woman in good health and CMV-seronegative. Recombination linked TRBV5-4 to TRBJ2-2, and TRBD2 matches 7 of the central bases. The specimen sequenced was PBMCs. The CDR3 protein sequence reads: CASSLDSGEGGELFF. The nucleotide sequence reads as follows: TGTGCCAGCAGCTTGGATTCGGGGGAGGGCGGGGAGCTGTTTTTT.